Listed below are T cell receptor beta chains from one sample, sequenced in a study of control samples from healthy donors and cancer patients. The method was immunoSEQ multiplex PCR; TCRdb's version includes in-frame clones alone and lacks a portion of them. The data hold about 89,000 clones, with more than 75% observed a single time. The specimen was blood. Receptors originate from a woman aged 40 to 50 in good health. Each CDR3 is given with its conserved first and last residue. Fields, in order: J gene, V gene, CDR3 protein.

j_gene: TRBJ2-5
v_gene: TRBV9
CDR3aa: CASSVGTGVGETQYF

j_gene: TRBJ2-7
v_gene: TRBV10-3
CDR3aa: CAISESAGQNSPRYF

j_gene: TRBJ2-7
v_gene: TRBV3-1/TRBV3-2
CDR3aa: CASREQGGYEQYF

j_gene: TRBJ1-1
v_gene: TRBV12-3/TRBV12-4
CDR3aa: CASSGQGYTEAFF

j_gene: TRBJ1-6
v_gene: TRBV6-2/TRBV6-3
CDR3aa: CASSWTRGGNSPLHF

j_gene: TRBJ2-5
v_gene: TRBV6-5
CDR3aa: CASSPGAVGTQYF

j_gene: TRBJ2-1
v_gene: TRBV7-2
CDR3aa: CASSLSGGDEQFF

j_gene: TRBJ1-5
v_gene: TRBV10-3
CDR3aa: CAISESGPDQPQHF

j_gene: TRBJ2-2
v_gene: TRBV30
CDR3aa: CAWDRENTGELFF

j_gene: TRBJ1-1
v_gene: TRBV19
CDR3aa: CASSERRREAFF

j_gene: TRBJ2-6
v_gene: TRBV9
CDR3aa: CASSGTGIIGANVLTF